The count of the clone carrying this TCR beta chain is one. This specimen belongs to a study of blood T cell repertoires in COVID-19. On the study more broadly: The origin of the acute and convalescent COVID-19 samples was the United States, Italy and Spain. PBMCs, B-cell-depleted T cells, or T cells provided the cDNA or gDNA that made up the material.

Original data processing: From reference gene primer amplification, estimates of nucleated cell counts were derived. Generated by immunoSEQ multiplex PCR, the TCRdb table keeps only in-frame clones and is missing some. The D gene and trimming were derived from the DNA, and the V and J assignments and clone size from that table. The data hold approximately 240,000 clones, with approximately 84% observed a single time. The length of the CDR3 is 14 residues. Trimming shortened V by 2 bases and J by 7 bases, and 15 bases separated the two germline ends. Germline CDR1 KGHSH, CDR2 LQKENI. The clonotype comes from a man aged 50-60 years who had recovered from COVID-19. The V call is TRBV18, the J call TRBJ2-7; D not resolved. The material sequenced was peripheral blood. CDR3 in amino acids: CASSPSNTDEEQYF. The CDR3 DNA reads TGTGCCAGCTCACCATCGAATACAGACGAGGAGCAGTACTTC.